The 10 T cell receptor beta chains given below trace back to one sample, sequenced in a study of T cell responses to AZD1222 COVID-19 vaccine. Using immunoSEQ multiplex PCR, the repertoire was profiled, and TCRdb retains in-frame clones only, with some absent. The sample lists about 120,000 clones, about 90% occurring once. Sequenced material: peripheral blood, taken on day 0 of AZD1222 vaccination. All receptors derive from an adult in good health.

This clone showed up just once. This chain connects TRBV30 to TRBJ1-3, with D hard to call. Germline loops: CDR1 GTSNPN, CDR2 SVGIG (reference sequence). This CDR3 has 14 residues. Trimming stripped 5 bases from V and 4 bases from J, with 15 bases between. This CDR3 reads CAWSGSPPGNTIYF. The CDR3 DNA reads as TGTGCCTGGTCTGGGAGCCCTCCGGGAAACACCATATATTTT.

The chain has TRBV2 and TRBJ2-7, with 7 bases identical to TRBD1. Germline-derived CDR1 and CDR2 are SNHLY and FYNNEI. The CDR3 has 13 residues. The V segment lost 8 bases and the J segment 1 base; nucleotides outside the gene matches: 5. CDR3 nucleotides: TGTGCCAGCTCACGGGACAGATCCTACGAGCAGTACTTC. It codes for CASSRDRSYEQYF.

This chain connects TRBV5-4 to TRBJ1-4; D may be TRBD1 (6 bases). In germline, CDR1 is SGHNT, CDR2 YYREEE (reference sequence). V was clipped by 9 bases and J by 6 bases, with 18 bases between them. The CDR3 is 14 residues long. The CDR3 coding sequence is TGTGCCACCTCACTAAAACAGGGAGATGAAAAACTGTTTTTT. This translates into CATSLKQGDEKLFF.

The CDR3 here is CASSLKGQGKLYF. As DNA, the CDR3 is TGTGCCAGCAGCTTAAAGGGACAGGGCAAGTTGTACTTC. The V and J genes are TRBV7-2 and TRBJ2-5; 9 nucleotides match TRBD1. This CDR3 spans 13 amino acids. J was trimmed by 13 bases and V by 2 bases; bases with no gene match: 8. The germline CDR1 and CDR2 sequences are SGHTA and FQGNSA.

V gene TRBV2 combines with J gene TRBJ1-4, with D maybe TRBD1 (5 bases). V shed 2 bases and J shed 11 bases, with 9 bases lying between them. The CDR3 covers 12 residues. Germline CDR1 reads SNHLY; CDR2 reads FYNNEI. CDR3 in amino acids: CASSERGGKLFF. For the CDR3, the DNA is TGTGCCAGCAGTGAACGGGGGGGGAAACTGTTTTTT.

The gene calls are TRBV5-6 and TRBJ2-7; D is perhaps TRBD1 or TRBD2 (6 bases each). CDR1 and CDR2 from the germline V gene are SGHDT and YYEEEE. Trimming shortened V by 3 bases and J by 3 bases, and 16 bases separated the two germline ends. The CDR3 runs 15 residues. In DNA form, the CDR3 reads TGTGCCAGCAGCTGGCCCACGGGGGCTGTCTACGAGCAGTACTTC. It codes for CASSWPTGAVYEQYF.

The chain employs TRBV29-1 and TRBJ1-2; weak D call: TRBD1 (5 bases). V dropped 3 bases and J dropped 1 base, with 6 bases sitting between them. Germline CDR1 and CDR2: SQVTM and ANQGSEA. The CDR3 has 12 amino acids. The CDR3 is CSVEGLNYGYTF. CDR3 DNA sequence: TGCAGCGTTGAGGGGCTTAACTATGGCTACACCTTC.

The chain recombines TRBV12-1 with TRBJ1-2; the table's D call, TRBD1, was not checked against the DNA. TRBV12-1 is deemed a pseudogene. The CDR3 covers 17 residues. As DNA, the CDR3 is TGTGCCAGCAGCTTTGCCCAGGGACAGGGACTTTCCTATGGCTACACCTTC. Protein sequence: CASSFAQGQGLSYGYTF.

The chain combines TRBV5-1 with TRBJ1-2; the match to TRBD1 covers 9 bases. After removal of 4 bases from V and 6 bases from J, the junction contained 13 bases not matched to a gene. Looked up from germline, CDR1 is SGHRS and CDR2 is YFSETQ. The CDR3 totals 16 residues. CDR3 loop: CASSPYPGQGKNGYTF. In nucleotides, the CDR3 is TGCGCCAGCAGCCCTTACCCCGGACAGGGGAAGAATGGCTACACCTTC. The entire variable domain, with the rest obtained from reference TRBV5-1 and TRBJ1-2, is as follows: KAGVTQTPRYLIKTRGQQVTLSCSPISGHRSVSWYQQTPGQGLQFLFEYFSETQRNKGNFPGRFSGRQFSNSRSEMNVSTLELGDSALYLCASSPYPGQGKNGYTFGSGTRLTVV.

The table lists this clone with a count of one. The chain carries TRBV6-5 and TRBJ2-5; TRBD1 aligns across 8 bases. V lost 2 bases, J lost 5 bases, and 10 bases stayed unmatched. Per germline, CDR1 MNHEY and CDR2 SVGAGI. The CDR3 runs 16 residues. CDR3 amino acids: CASSYQQGGPRETQYF. CDR3 DNA: TGTGCCAGCAGTTACCAACAGGGGGGCCCCCGGGAGACCCAGTACTTC.